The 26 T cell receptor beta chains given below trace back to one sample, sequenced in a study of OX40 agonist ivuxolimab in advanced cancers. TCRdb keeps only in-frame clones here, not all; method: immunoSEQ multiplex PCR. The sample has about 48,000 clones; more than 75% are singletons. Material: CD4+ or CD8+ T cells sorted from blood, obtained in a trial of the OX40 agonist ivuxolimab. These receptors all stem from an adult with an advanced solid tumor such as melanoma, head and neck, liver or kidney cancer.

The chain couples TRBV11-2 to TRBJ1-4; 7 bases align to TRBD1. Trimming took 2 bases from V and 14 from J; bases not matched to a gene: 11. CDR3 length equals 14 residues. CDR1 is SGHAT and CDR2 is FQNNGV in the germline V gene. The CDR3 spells CASSLIDMRGRLFF. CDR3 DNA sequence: TGTGCCAGCAGCTTAATAGACATGAGGGGGCGGCTGTTTTTT.

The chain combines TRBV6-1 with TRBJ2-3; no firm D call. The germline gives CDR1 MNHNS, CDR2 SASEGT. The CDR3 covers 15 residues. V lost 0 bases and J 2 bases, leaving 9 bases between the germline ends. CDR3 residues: CASSEAVLHTDTQYF. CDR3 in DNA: TGTGCCAGCAGTGAAGCAGTTCTTCACACAGATACGCAGTATTTT.

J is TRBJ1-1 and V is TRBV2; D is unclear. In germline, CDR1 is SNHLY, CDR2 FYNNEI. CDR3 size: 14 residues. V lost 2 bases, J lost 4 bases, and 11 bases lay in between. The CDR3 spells CASSEREQPTEAFF. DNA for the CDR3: TGTGCCAGCAGTGAAAGGGAACAGCCCACTGAAGCTTTCTTT.

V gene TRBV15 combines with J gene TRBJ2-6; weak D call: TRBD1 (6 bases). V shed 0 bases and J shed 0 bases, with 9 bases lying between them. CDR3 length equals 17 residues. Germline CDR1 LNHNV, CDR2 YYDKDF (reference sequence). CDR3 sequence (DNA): TGTGCCACCAGCAGAGAAACAGGGCTCTCTGGGGCCAACGTCCTGACTTTC. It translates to CATSRETGLSGANVLTF.

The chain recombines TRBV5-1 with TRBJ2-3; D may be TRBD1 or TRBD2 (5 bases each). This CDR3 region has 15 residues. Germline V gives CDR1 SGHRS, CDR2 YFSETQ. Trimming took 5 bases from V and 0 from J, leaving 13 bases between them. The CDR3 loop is CASRHPGPSTDTQYF. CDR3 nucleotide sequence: TGCGCCAGCAGACATCCGGGACCGAGCACAGATACGCAGTATTTT. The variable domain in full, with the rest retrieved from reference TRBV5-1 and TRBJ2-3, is KAGVTQTPRYLIKTRGQQVTLSCSPISGHRSVSWYQQTPGQGLQFLFEYFSETQRNKGNFPGRFSGRQFSNSRSEMNVSTLELGDSALYLCASRHPGPSTDTQYFGPGTRLTVL.

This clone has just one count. The DNA for the CDR3 is TGCAGCGTTCGAGCGGGAGGGCCTGTCTATGAGCAGTTCTTC. Translated: CSVRAGGPVYEQFF. The V gene is TRBV29-1, the J gene TRBJ2-1, with 10 bases aligning to TRBD2. V gave up 5 bases and J gave up 8 bases; unmatched junction bases: 9. The CDR3 is 14 amino acids. Germline CDR1 SQVTM, CDR2 ANQGSEA.

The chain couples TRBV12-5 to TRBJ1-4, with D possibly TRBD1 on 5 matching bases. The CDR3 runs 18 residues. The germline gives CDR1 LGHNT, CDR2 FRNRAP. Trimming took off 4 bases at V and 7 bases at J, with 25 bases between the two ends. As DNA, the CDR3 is TGTGCTAGTGGTTCGAAGCCCACCCGCGGGGGGGGTAGTGAAAAACTGTTTTTT. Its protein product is CASGSKPTRGGGSEKLFF. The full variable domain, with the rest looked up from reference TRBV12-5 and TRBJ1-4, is DARVTQTPRHKVTEMGQEVTMRCQPILGHNTVFWYRQTMMQGLELLAYFRNRAPLDDSGMPKDRFSAEMPDATLATLKIQPSEPRDSAVYFCASGSKPTRGGGSEKLFFGSGTQLSVL.

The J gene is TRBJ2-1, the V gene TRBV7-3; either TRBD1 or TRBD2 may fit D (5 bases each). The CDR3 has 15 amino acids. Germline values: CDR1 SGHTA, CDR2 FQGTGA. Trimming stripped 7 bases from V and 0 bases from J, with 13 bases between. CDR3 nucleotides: TGTGCCAGCAACCCGGGACCTACCTCCTACAATGAGCAGTTCTTC. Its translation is CASNPGPTSYNEQFF.

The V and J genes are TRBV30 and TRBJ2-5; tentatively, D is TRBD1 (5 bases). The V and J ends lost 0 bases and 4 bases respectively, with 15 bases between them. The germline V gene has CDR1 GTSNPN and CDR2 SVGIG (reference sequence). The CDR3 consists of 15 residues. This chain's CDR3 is CAWSVQASWRETQYF. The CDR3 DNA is TGTGCCTGGAGTGTACAGGCGTCGTGGAGAGAGACCCAGTACTTC.

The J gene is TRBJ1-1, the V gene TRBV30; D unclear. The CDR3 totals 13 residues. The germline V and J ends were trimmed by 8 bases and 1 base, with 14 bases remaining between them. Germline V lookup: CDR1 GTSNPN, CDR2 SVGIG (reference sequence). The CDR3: CALQRGPNTEAFF. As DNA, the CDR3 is TGTGCCCTTCAGAGAGGGCCGAACACTGAAGCTTTCTTT.

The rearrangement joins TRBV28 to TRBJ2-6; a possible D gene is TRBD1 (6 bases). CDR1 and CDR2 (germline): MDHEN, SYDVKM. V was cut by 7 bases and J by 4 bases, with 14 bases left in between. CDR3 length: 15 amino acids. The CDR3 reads CASNLQGSGANVLTF. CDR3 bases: TGTGCCAGCAACCTACAGGGATCCGGGGCCAACGTCCTGACTTTC.

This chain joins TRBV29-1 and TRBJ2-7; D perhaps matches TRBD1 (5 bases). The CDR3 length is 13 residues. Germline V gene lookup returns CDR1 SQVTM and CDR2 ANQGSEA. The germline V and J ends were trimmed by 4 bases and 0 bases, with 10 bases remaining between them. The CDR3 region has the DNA TGCAGCGTTGGGGGCAGGATCTCCTACGAGCAGTACTTC. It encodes CSVGGRISYEQYF.

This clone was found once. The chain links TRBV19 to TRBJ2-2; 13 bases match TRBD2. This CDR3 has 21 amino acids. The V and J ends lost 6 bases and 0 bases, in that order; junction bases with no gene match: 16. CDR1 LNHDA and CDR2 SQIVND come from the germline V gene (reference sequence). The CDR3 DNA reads TGTGCCAGTAGGGACAATAGACCTCGGACTAGCGGGGGTACGAACACCGGGGAGCTGTTTTTT. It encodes CASRDNRPRTSGGTNTGELFF.

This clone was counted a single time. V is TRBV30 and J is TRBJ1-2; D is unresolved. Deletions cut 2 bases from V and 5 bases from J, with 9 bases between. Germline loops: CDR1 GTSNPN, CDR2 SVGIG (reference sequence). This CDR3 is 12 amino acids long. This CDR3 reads CAWSSGPYGYTF. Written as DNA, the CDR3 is TGTGCCTGGAGTTCAGGTCCTTATGGCTACACCTTC.

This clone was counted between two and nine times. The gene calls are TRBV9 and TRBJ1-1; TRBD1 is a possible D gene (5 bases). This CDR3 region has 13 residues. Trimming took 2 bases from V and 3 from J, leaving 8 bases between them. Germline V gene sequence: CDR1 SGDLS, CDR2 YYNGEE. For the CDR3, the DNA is TGTGCCAGCAGCGTCCAGGGAGACACTGAAGCTTTCTTT. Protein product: CASSVQGDTEAFF.

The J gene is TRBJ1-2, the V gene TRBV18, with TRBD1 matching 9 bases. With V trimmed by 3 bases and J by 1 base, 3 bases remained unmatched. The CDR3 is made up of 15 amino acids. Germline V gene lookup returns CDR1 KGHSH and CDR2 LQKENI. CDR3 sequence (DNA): TGTGCCAGCTCACCTGGACAGGGGAGTAACTATGGCTACACCTTC. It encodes CASSPGQGSNYGYTF.

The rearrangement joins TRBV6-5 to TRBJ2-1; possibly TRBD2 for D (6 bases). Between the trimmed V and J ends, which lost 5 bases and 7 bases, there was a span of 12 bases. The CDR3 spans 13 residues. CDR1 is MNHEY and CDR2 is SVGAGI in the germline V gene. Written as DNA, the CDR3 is TGTGCCAGCAGTAGACGGGGGAAAAATGAGCAGTTCTTC. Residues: CASSRRGKNEQFF.

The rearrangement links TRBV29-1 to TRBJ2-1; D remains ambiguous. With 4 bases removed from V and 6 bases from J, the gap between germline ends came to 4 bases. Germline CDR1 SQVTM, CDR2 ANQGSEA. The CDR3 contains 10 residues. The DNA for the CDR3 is TGCAGCGTTGCTCGCAATGAGCAGTTCTTC. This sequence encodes CSVARNEQFF.

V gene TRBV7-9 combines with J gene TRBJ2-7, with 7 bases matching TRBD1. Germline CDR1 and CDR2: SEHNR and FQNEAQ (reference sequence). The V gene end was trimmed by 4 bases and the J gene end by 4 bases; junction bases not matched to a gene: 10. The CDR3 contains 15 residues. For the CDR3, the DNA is TGTGCCAGCAGCTCGGACAGGCCAGGAATTTACGAGCAGTACTTC. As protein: CASSSDRPGIYEQYF.

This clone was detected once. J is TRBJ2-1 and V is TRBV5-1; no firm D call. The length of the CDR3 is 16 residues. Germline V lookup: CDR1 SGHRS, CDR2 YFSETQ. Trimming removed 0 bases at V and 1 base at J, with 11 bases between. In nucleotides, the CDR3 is TGCGCCAGCAGCTTGGTATCGTCGGTATCCTACAATGAGCAGTTCTTC. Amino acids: CASSLVSSVSYNEQFF. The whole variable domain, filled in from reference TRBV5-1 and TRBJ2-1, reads KAGVTQTPRYLIKTRGQQVTLSCSPISGHRSVSWYQQTPGQGLQFLFEYFSETQRNKGNFPGRFSGRQFSNSRSEMNVSTLELGDSALYLCASSLVSSVSYNEQFFGPGTRLTVL.

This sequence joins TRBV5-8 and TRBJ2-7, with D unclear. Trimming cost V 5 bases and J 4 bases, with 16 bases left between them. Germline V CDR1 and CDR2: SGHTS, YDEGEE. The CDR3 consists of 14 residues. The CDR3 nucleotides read TGTGCCAGCAGTACCGGGTCCGGACGTTACGAGCAGTACTTC. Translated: CASSTGSGRYEQYF.

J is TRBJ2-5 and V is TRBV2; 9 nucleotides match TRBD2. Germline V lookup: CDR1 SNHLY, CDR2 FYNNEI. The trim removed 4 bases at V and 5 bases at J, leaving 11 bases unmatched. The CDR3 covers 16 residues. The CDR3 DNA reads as TGTGCCAGCAGTGCTCGGCGGGGGGGAGCTTACGAGACCCAGTACTTC. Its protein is CASSARRGGAYETQYF.

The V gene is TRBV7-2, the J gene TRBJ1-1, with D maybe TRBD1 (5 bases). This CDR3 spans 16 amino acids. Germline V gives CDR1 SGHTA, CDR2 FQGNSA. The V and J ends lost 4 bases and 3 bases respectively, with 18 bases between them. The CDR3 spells CASSWGLRVWDTEAFF. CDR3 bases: TGTGCCAGCAGCTGGGGCCTCAGGGTATGGGACACTGAAGCTTTCTTT.

CDR3 amino acids: CAWSGGTLYEQYF. The CDR3 bases are TGTGCCTGGAGTGGGGGGACCCTCTACGAGCAGTACTTC. The rearrangement links TRBV30 to TRBJ2-7; D may match TRBD1 or TRBD2 (5 bases each). The V end was cut by 1 base, the J end by 3 bases, with 10 bases between. Germline V gene data show CDR1 as GTSNPN and CDR2 as SVGIG (reference sequence). The CDR3 covers 13 residues.

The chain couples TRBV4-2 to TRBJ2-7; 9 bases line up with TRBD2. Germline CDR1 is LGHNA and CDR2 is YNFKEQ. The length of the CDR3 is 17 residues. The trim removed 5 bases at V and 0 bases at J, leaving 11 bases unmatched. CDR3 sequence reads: CASSGGAGGLSSYEQYF. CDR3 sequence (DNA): TGTGCCAGCAGCGGAGGGGCGGGAGGGTTAAGCTCCTACGAGCAGTACTTC.

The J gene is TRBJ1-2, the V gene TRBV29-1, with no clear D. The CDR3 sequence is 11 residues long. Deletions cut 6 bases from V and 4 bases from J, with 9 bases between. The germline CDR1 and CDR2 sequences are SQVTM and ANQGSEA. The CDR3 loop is CSVRSLYGYTF. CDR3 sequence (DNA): TGCAGCGTACGGAGCCTCTATGGCTACACCTTC.